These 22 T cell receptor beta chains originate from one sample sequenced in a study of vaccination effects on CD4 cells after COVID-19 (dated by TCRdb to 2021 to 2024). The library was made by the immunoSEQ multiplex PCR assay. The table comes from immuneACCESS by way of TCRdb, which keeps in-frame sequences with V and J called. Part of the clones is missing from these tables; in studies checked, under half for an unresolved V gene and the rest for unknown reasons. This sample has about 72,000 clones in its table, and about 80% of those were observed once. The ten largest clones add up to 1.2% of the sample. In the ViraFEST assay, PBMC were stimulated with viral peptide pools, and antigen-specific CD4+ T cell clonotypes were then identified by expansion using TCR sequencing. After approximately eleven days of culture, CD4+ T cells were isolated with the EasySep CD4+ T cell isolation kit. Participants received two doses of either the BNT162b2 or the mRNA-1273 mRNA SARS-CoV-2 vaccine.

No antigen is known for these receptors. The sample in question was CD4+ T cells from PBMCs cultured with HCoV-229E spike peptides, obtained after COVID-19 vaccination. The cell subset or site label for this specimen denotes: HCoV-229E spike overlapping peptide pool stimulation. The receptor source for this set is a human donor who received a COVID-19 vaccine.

This chain's CDR3 is CATSGGATNTEAFF. The DNA for the CDR3 is TGTGCCACCTCAGGGGGCGCGACGAACACTGAAGCTTTCTTT. The rearrangement uses TRBV24-1 and TRBJ1-1; TRBD1 aligns across 8 bases. Germline CDR1 and CDR2: KGHDR and SFDVKD. J lost 1 base, V lost 9 bases, and 6 bases had no gene match. The CDR3 consists of 14 residues.

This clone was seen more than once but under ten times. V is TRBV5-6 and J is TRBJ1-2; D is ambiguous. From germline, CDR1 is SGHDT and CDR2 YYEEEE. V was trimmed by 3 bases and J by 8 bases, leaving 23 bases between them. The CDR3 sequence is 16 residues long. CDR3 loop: CASSYLREREIRGYTF. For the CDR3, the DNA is TGTGCCAGCAGCTACCTCCGGGAGCGAGAGATCCGAGGCTACACCTTC. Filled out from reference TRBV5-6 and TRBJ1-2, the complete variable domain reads DAGVTQSPTHLIKTRGQQVTLRCSPKSGHDTVSWYQQALGQGPQFIFQYYEEEERQRGNFPDRFSGHQFPNYSSELNVNALLLGDSALYLCASSYLREREIRGYTFGSGTRLTVV.

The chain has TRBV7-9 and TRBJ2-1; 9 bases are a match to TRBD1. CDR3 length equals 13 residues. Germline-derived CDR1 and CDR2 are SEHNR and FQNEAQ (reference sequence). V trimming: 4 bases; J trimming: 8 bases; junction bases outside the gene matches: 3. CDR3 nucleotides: TGTGCCAGCAGCTGGACAGGGGTCCATGAGCAGTTCTTC. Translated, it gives CASSWTGVHEQFF.

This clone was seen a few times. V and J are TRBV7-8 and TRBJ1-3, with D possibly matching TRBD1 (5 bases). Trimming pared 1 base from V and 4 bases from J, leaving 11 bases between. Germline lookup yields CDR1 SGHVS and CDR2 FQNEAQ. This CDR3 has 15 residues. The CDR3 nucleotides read TGTGCCAGCAGCTTAGTAGGGGTAACAGGAAACACCATATATTTT. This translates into CASSLVGVTGNTIYF.

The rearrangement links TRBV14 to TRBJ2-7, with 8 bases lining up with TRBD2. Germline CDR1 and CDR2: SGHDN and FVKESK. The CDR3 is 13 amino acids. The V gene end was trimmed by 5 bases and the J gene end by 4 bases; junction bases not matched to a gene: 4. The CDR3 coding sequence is TGTGCCAGCAGCGCCCCTAGCGGGTACGAGCAGTACGTC. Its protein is CASSAPSGYEQYV.

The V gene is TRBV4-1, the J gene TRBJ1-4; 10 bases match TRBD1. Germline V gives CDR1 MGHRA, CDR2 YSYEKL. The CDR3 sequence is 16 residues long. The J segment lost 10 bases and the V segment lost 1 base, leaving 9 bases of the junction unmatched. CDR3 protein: CASSQVIGTGVGKLFF. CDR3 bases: TGCGCCAGCAGCCAAGTCATCGGGACAGGGGTGGGAAAACTGTTTTTT.

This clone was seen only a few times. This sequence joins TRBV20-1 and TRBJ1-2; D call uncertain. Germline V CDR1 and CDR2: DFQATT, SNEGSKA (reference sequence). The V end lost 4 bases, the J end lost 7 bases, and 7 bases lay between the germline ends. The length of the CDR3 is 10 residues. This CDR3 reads CSAIQGGYTF. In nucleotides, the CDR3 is TGCAGTGCTATCCAAGGTGGCTACACCTTC.

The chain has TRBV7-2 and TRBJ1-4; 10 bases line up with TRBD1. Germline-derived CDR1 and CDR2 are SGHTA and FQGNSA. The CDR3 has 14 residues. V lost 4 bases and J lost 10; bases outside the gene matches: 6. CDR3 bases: TGTGCCAGCAGCTCGGGACAGGGGATAAGAAAACTGTTTTTT. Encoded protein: CASSSGQGIRKLFF.

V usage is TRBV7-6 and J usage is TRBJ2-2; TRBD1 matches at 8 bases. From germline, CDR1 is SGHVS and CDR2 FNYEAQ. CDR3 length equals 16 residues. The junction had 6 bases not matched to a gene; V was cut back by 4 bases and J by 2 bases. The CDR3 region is CASSSTGGSNTGELFF. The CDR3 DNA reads TGTGCCAGCAGCTCCACAGGGGGAAGTAACACCGGGGAGCTGTTTTTT. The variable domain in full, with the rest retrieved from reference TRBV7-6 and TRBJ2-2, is GAGVSQSPRYKVTKRGQDVALRCDPISGHVSLYWYRQALGQGPEFLTYFNYEAQQDKSGLPNDRFSAERPEGSISTLTIQRTEQRDSAMYRCASSSTGGSNTGELFFGEGSRLTVL.

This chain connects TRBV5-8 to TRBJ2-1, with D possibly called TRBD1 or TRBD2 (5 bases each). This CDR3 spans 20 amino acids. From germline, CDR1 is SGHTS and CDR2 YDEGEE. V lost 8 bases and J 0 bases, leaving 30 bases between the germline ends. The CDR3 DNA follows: TGTGCCAGTCCAAACATCCCCGGGACGGGGAAAAAGAGCTCCTACAATGAGCAGTTCTTC. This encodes CASPNIPGTGKKSSYNEQFF.

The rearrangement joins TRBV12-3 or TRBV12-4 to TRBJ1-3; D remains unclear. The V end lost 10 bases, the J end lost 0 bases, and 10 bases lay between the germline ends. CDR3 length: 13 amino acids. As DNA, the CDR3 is TGTGCCACCAACGATTACTCTGGAAACACCATATATTTT. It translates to CATNDYSGNTIYF.

The CDR3 region has the DNA TGTGCCACCCGGGACAGGGGGATCTACAATGAGCAGTTCTTC. It specifies CATRDRGIYNEQFF. The chain uses TRBV6-5 and TRBJ2-1, with 11 bases identical to TRBD1. Per germline, CDR1 MNHEY and CDR2 SVGAGI. This CDR3 is 14 amino acids long. V gave up 10 bases and J gave up 3 bases; unmatched junction bases: 5.

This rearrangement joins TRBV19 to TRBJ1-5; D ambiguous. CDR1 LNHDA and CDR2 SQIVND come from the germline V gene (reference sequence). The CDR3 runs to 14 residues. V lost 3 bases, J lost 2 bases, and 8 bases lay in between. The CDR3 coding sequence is TGTGCCAGTAGTATCGGTCAGGGCAATCAGCCCCAGCATTTT. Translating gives CASSIGQGNQPQHF.

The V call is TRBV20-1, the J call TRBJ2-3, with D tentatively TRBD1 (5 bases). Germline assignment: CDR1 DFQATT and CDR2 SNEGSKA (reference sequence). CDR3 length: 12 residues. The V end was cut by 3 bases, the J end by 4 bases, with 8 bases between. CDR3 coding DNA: TGCAGTGCTAGTCAGGGTTCAGATACGCAGTATTTT. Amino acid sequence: CSASQGSDTQYF.

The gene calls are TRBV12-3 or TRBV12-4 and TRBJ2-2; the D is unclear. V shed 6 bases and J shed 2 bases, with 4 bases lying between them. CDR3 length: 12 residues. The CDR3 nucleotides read TGTGCCAGCAGGATAAACACCGGGGAGCTGTTTTTT. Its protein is CASRINTGELFF.

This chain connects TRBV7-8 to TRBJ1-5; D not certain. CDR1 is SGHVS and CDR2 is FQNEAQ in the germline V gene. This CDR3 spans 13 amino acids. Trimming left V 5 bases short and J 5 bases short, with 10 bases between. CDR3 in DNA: TGTGCCAGCAGCCTAATTCAGGATCAGCCCCAGCATTTT. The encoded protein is CASSLIQDQPQHF. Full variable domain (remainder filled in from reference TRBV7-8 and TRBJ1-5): GAGVSQSPRYKVAKRGQDVALRCDPISGHVSLFWYQQALGQGPEFLTYFQNEAQLDKSGLPSDRFFAERPEGSVSTLKIQRTQQEDSAVYLCASSLIQDQPQHFGDGTRLSIL.

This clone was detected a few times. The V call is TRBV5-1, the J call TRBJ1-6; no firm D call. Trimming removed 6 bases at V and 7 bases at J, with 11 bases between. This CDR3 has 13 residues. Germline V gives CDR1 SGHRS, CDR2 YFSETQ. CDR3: CASTFDINSPLHF. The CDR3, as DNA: TGCGCCAGCACCTTCGACATCAATTCACCCCTCCACTTT. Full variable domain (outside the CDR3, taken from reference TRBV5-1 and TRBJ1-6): KAGVTQTPRYLIKTRGQQVTLSCSPISGHRSVSWYQQTPGQGLQFLFEYFSETQRNKGNFPGRFSGRQFSNSRSEMNVSTLELGDSALYLCASTFDINSPLHFGNGTRLTVT.

CDR3 bases: TGTGCCAGCAGTCCGTCTGGGGCCAACGTCCTGACTTTC. This codes for CASSPSGANVLTF. J is TRBJ2-6 and V is TRBV5-4; D remains unclear. Between the trimmed V and J ends, which lost 5 bases and 1 base, there was a span of 4 bases. This CDR3 region has 13 residues. Germline V lookup: CDR1 SGHNT, CDR2 YYREEE (reference sequence). Full variable domain (outside the CDR3, taken from reference TRBV5-4 and TRBJ2-6): ETGVTQSPTHLIKTRGQQVTLRCSSQSGHNTVSWYQQALGQGPQFIFQYYREEENGRGNFPPRFSGLQFPNYSSELNVNALELDDSALYLCASSPSGANVLTFGAGSRLTVL.

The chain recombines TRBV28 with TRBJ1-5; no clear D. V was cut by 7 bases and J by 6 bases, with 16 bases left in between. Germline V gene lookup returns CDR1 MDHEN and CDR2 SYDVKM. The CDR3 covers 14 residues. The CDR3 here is CASTELQNSQPQHF. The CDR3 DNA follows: TGTGCCAGCACCGAGCTCCAGAACAGTCAGCCCCAGCATTTT.

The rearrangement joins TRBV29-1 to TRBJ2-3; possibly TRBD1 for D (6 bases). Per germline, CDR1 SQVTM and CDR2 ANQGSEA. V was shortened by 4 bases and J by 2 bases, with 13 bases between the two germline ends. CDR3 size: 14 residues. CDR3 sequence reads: CSVVGRGLTDTQYF. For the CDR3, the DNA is TGCAGCGTTGTAGGCAGGGGCCTCACAGATACGCAGTATTTT.

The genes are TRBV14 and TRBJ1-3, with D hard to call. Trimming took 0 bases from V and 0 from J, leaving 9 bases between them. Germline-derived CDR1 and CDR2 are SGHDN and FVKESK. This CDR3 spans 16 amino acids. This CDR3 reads CASSQERLYSGNTIYF. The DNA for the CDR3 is TGTGCCAGCAGCCAAGAGAGACTCTACTCTGGAAACACCATATATTTT. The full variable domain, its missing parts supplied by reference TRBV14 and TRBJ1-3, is EAGVTQFPSHSVIEKGQTVTLRCDPISGHDNLYWYRRVMGKEIKFLLHFVKESKQDESGMPNNRFLAERTGGTYSTLKVQPAELEDSGVYFCASSQERLYSGNTIYFGEGSWLTVV.

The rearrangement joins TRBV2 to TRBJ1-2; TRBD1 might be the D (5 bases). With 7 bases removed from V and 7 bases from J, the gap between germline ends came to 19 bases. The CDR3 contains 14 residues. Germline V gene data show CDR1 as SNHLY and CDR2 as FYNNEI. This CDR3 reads CASNQGSVFVGYTF. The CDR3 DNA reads TGTGCCAGCAATCAGGGTTCGGTTTTTGTTGGCTACACCTTC.